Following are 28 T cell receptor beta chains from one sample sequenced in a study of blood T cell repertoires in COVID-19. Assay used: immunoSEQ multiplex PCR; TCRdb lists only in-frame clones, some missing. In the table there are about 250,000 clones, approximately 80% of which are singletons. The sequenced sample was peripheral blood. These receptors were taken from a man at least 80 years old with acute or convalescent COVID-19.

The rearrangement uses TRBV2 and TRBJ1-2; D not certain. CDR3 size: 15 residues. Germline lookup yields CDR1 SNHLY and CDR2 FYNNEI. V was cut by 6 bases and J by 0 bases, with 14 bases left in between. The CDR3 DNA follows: TGTGCCAGCAGGGCCGAGGCGGAGGCTAACTATGGCTACACCTTC. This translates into CASRAEAEANYGYTF.

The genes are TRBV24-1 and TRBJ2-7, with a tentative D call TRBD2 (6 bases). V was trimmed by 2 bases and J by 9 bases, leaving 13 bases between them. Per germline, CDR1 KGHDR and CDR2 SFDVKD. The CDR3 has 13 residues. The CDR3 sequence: CATSDSPGTVQYF. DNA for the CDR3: TGTGCCACCAGTGATTCGCCCGGGACTGTGCAGTACTTC.

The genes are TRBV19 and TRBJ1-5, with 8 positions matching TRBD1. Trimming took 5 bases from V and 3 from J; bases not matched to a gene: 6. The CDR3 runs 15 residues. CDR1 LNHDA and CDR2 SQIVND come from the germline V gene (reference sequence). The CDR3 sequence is CASSAPGQDNQPQHF. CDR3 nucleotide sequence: TGTGCCAGTAGTGCACCGGGACAGGACAATCAGCCCCAGCATTTT.

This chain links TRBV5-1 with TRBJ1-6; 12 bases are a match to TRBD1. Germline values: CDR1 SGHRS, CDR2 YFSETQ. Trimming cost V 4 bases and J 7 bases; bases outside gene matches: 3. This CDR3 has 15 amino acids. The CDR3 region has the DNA TGCGCCAGCAGCCCCGGGACAGGGGGCAATTCACCCCTCCACTTT. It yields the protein CASSPGTGGNSPLHF. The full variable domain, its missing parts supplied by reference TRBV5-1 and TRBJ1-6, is KAGVTQTPRYLIKTRGQQVTLSCSPISGHRSVSWYQQTPGQGLQFLFEYFSETQRNKGNFPGRFSGRQFSNSRSEMNVSTLELGDSALYLCASSPGTGGNSPLHFGNGTRLTVT.

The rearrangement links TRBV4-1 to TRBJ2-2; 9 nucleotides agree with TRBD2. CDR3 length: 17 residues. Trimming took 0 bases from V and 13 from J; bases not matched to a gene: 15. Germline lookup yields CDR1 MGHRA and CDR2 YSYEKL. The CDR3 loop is CASSQDFNRGGARGLFF. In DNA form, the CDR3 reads TGCGCCAGCAGCCAAGATTTCAACCGCGGGGGGGCCCGCGGGCTGTTTTTT.

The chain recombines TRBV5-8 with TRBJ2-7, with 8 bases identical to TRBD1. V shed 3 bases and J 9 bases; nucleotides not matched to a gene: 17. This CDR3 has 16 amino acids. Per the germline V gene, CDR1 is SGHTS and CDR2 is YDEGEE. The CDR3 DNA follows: TGTGCCAGCAGCTCCTGGACAGGGCTTTTTTTAGGGGGGCAGTACTTC. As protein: CASSSWTGLFLGGQYF.

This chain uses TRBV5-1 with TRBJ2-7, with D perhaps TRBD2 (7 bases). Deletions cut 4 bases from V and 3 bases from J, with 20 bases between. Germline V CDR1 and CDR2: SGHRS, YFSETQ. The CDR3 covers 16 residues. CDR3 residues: CASSPGGRINYYEQYF. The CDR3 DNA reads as TGCGCCAGCAGCCCCGGGGGGCGGATCAATTACTACGAGCAGTACTTC.

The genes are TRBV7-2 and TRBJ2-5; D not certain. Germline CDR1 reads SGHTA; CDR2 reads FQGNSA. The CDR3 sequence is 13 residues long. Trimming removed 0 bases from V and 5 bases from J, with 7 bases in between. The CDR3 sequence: CASSLALSETQYF. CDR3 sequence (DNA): TGTGCCAGCAGCTTAGCTTTGTCGGAGACCCAGTACTTC.

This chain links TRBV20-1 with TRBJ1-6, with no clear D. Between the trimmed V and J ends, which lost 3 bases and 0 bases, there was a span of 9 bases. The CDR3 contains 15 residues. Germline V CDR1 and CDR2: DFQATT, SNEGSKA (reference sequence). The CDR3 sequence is CSASRGSSYNSPLHF. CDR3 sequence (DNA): TGCAGTGCTAGTCGAGGTAGCTCCTATAATTCACCCCTCCACTTT.

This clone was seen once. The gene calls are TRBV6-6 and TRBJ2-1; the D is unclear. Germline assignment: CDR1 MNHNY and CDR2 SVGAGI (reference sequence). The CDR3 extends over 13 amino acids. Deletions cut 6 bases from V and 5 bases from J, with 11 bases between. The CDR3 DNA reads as TGTGCCAGCAGGAGCTACCTGAACAATGAGCAGTTCTTC. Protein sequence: CASRSYLNNEQFF.

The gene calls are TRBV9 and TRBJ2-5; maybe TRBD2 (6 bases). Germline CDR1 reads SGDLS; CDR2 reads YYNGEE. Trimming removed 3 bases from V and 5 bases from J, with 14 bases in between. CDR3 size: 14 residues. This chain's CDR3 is CASSANWGVETQYF. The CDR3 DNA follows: TGTGCCAGCAGCGCTAACTGGGGGGTGGAGACCCAGTACTTC.

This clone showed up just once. CDR3 nucleotide sequence: TGCGCCAGCACTAGCGGGTTAACAGATACGCAGTATTTT. Translating it yields CASTSGLTDTQYF. The chain uses TRBV5-1 and TRBJ2-3; 8 bases line up with TRBD2. The ends lost 6 bases at V and 3 bases at J; junction bases unmatched: 3. Per germline, CDR1 SGHRS and CDR2 YFSETQ. The CDR3 extends over 13 amino acids.

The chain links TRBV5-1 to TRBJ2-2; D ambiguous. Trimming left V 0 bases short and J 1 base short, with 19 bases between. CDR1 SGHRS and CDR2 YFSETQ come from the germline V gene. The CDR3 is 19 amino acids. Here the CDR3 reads CASSLEVSSGFRNTGELFF. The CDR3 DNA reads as TGCGCCAGCAGCTTGGAGGTTAGCTCGGGTTTCCGGAACACCGGGGAGCTGTTTTTT.

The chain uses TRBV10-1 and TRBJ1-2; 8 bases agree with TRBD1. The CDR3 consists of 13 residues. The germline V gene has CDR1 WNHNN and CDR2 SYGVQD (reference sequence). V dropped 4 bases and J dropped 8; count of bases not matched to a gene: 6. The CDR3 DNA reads TGCGCCAGCAGTGGGCAGGGGGCTGAAGGCTACACCTTC. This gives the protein CASSGQGAEGYTF.

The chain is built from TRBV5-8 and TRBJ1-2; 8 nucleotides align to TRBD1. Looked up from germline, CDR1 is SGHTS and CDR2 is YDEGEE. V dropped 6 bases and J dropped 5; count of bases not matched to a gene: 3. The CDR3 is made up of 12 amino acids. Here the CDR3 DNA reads TGTGCCAGCACGAGACAGGGGTATGGCTACACCTTC. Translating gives CASTRQGYGYTF.

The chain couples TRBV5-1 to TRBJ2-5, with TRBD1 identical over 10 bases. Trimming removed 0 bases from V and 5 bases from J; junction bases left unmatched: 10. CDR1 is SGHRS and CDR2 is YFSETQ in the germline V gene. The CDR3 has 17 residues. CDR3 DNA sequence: TGCGCCAGCAGCTTGGGGCGCGGGACAGGGGCAATGGAGACCCAGTACTTC. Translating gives CASSLGRGTGAMETQYF.

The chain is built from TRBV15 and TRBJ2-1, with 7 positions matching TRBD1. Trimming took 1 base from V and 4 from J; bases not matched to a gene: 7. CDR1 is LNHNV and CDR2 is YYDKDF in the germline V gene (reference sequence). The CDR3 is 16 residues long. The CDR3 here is CATSRVGRGLYNEQFF. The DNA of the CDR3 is TGTGCCACCAGCAGAGTAGGTAGGGGGCTTTACAATGAGCAGTTCTTC.

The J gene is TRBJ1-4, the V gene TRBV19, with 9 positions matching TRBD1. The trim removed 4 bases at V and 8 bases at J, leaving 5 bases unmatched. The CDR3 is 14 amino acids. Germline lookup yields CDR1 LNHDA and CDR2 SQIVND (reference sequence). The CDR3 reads CASSTTGGSEKLFF. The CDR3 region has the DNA TGTGCCAGTAGTACAACAGGGGGCTCGGAAAAACTGTTTTTT.

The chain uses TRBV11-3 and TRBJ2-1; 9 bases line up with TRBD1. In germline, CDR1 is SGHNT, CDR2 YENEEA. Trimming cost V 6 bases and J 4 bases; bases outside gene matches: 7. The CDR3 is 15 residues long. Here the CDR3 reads CASSLTGGRYNEQFF. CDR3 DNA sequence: TGTGCCAGCAGTTTAACAGGGGGCCGTTACAATGAGCAGTTCTTC.

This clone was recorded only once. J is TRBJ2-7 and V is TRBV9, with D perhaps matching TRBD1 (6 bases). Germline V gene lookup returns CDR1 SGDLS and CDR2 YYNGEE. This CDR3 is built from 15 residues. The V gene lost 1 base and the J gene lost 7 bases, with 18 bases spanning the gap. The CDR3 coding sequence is TGTGCCAGCAGCGTAACCCCCCTTACAGGGCAGGAGCAGTACTTC. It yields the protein CASSVTPLTGQEQYF. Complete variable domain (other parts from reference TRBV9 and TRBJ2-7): DSGVTQTPKHLITATGQRVTLRCSPRSGDLSVYWYQQSLDQGLQFLIQYYNGEERAKGNILERFSAQQFPDLHSELNLSSLELGDSALYFCASSVTPLTGQEQYFGPGTRLTVT.

The CDR3 here is CASSPRAGGNEQFF. The CDR3 DNA reads TGTGCCAGCTCACCACGGGCAGGGGGAAATGAGCAGTTCTTC. This chain links TRBV18 with TRBJ2-1; TRBD1 matches at 7 bases. The germline gives CDR1 KGHSH, CDR2 LQKENI. The CDR3 totals 14 residues. With V trimmed by 1 base and J by 7 bases, 4 bases remained unmatched.

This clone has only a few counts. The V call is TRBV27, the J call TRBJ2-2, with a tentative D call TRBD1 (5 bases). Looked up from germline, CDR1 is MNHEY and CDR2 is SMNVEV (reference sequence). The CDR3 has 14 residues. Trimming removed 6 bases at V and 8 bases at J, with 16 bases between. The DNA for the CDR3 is TGTGCCAGCAGCCAGGGAAGGATCGCGGGGGAGCTGTTTTTT. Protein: CASSQGRIAGELFF.

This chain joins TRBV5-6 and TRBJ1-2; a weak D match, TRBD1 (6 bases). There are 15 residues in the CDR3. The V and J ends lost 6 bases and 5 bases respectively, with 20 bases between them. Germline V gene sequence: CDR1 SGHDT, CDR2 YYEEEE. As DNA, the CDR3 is TGTGCCAGCACCCCCGGAGACAGGAGCACTTATGGCTACACCTTC. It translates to CASTPGDRSTYGYTF.

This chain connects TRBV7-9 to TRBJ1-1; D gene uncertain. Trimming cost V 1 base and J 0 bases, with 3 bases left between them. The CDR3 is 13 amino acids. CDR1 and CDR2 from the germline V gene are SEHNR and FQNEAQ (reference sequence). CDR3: CASSLDMNTEAFF. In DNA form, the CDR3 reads TGTGCCAGCAGCTTAGATATGAACACTGAAGCTTTCTTT.

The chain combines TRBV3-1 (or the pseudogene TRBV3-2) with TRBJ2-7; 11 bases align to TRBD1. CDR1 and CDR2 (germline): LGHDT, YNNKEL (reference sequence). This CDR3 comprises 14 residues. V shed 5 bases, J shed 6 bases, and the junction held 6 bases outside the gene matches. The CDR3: CASSWGTGGGEQYF. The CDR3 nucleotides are TGTGCCAGCAGCTGGGGGACAGGGGGTGGCGAGCAGTACTTC.

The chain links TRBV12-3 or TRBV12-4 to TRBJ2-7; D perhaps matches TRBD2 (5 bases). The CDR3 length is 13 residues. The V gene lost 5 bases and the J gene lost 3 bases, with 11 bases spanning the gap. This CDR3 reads CASSPRTVYEQYF. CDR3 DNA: TGTGCCAGCAGTCCTCGGACTGTCTACGAGCAGTACTTC.

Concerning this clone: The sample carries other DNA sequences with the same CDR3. CDR3 coding DNA: TGTGCCAGCAGTGATGACAGGGTGGGTTCACCCCTCCACTTT. Translation gives CASSDDRVGSPLHF. The J gene is TRBJ1-6, the V gene TRBV2; the match to TRBD1 covers 7 bases. This CDR3 contains 14 residues. V dropped 3 bases and J dropped 9; count of bases not matched to a gene: 5. Germline V lookup: CDR1 SNHLY, CDR2 FYNNEI.

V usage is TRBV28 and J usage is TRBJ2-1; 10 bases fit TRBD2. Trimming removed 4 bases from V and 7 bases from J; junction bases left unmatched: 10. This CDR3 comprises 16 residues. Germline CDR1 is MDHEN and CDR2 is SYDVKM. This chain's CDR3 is CASSSGGLAFANEQFF. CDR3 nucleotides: TGTGCCAGCAGTTCGGGGGGACTAGCGTTCGCGAATGAGCAGTTCTTC.